The text below deals with one T cell receptor beta chain. These data originate in a study of T cell changes during pregnancy in multiple sclerosis. Assay used: immunoSEQ multiplex PCR; TCRdb lists only in-frame clones, some missing. The table shows about 49,000 clones, with roughly 92% occurring only once. Trimming removed 7 bases at V and 8 bases at J, with 6 bases between. The V gene's germline CDR1 is SNHLY and CDR2 FYNNEI. This CDR3 has 11 amino acids. This specimen consisted of peripheral blood, obtained after pregnancy. The rearrangement links TRBV2 to TRBJ1-6; D is perhaps TRBD1 (5 bases). The receptor was isolated from a female donor with multiple sclerosis, enrolled in a pregnancy study. CDR3 bases: TGTGCCAGCAAAGGGGATTCACCCCTCCACTTT. Translating it yields CASKGDSPLHF.